The T cell receptor beta chain under discussion was sequenced for a study of blood T cell repertoires in COVID-19. Study-level information: The origin of the acute and convalescent COVID-19 samples was the United States, Italy and Spain.

Looked up from germline, CDR1 is MDHEN and CDR2 is SYDVKM. After removal of 7 bases from V and 0 bases from J, the junction contained 8 bases not matched to a gene. CDR3 size: 15 residues. In the study's own analysis: Cell counts per sample came from amplifying reference gene primers. This table comes from immunoSEQ multiplex PCR, and its TCRdb copy is limited to in-frame clones, with some not included. V, J and clone size derive from that table, while D and trimming were established from the DNA sequence. The profile covers 200,000 to 300,000 clones, with 88% appearing a single time and about 0.7% taken by the ten largest.

The TCR comes from a human donor in a cohort sampled during active COVID-19. The chain employs TRBV28 and TRBJ2-7; 8 nucleotides line up with TRBD2. The source material was peripheral blood. The CDR3 sequence: CASKIAGPNSYEQYF. CDR3 in DNA: TGTGCCAGCAAGATAGCGGGACCTAACTCCTACGAGCAGTACTTC.